This TCR beta chain was recorded in a study of cytomegalovirus exposure and HLA in healthy donors. Study-level points and caveats: Among CMV-associated TCR beta chains, most appeared HLA-restricted in a later analysis.

This CDR3 region has 14 residues. V was cut by 0 bases and J by 4 bases, with 12 bases left in between. The V gene's germline CDR1 is GTSNPN and CDR2 SVGIG (reference sequence). This clone was detected a few times. Its antigen is as yet unknown. At collection, donors were nominally healthy, but unrecorded immune exposures were probable. The study ran its PCR with 60 Vbeta and 13 Jbeta primers. Sequencing used immunoSEQ multiplex PCR; TCRdb keeps in-frame clones, though not all of them. The table records roughly 120,000 clones, around 75% of them present only once. The chain has TRBV30 and TRBJ1-2, with D possibly matching TRBD1 (6 bases). The receptor's source is a woman in her late teens or twenties in good health and CMV-seronegative. The specimen was PBMCs. The CDR3 DNA reads as TGTGCCTGGAGTGTACAAACAGGGCTCTATGGCTACACCTTC. Translating it yields CAWSVQTGLYGYTF.